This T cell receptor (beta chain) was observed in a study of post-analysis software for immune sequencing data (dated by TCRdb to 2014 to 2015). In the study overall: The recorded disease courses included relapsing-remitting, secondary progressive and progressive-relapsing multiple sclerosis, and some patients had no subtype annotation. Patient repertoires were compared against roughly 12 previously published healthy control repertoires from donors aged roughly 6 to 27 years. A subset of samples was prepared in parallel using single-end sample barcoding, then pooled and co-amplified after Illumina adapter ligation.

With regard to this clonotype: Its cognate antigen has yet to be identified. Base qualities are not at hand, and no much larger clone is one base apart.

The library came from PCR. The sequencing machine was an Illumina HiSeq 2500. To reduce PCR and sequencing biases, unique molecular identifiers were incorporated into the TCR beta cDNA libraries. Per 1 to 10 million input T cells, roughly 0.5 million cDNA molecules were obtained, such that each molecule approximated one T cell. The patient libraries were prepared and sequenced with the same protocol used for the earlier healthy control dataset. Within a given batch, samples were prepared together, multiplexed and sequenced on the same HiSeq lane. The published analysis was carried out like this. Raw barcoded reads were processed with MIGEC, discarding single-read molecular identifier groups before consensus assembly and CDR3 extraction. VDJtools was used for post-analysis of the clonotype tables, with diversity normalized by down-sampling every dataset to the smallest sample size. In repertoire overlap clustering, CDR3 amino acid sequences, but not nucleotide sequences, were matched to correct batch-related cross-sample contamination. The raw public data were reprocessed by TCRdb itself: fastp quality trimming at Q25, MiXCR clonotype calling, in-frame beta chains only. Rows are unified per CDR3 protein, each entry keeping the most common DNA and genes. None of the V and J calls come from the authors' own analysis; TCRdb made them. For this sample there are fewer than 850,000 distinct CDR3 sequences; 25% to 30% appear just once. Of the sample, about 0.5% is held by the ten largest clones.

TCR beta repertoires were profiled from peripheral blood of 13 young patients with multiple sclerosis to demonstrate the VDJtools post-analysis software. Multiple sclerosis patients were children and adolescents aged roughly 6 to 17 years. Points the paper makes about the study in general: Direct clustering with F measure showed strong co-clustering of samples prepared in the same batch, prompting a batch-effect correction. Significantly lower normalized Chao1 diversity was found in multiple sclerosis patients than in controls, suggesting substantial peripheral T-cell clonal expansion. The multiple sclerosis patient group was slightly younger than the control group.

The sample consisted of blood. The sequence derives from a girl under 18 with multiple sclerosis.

DNA sequence: TGCGCCAGCAGCCAAGTTAATTTAGGATTCAGGGGGGATGAGCAGTTCTTC. This translates into CASSQVNLGFRGDEQFF. Recombination linked TRBV4-1 to TRBJ2-1, with a tentative D gene TRBD1 over 7 matching bases. V loses 1 base of germline sequence and J loses 8 bases, and the interval between the two ends is 21 bases. Taken from cysteine to phenylalanine, the CDR3 has 17 residues. The only DNA kept is the CDR3, 51 bases in frame from the first base. The germline V gene yields MGHRA for CDR1 and YSYEKL for CDR2.